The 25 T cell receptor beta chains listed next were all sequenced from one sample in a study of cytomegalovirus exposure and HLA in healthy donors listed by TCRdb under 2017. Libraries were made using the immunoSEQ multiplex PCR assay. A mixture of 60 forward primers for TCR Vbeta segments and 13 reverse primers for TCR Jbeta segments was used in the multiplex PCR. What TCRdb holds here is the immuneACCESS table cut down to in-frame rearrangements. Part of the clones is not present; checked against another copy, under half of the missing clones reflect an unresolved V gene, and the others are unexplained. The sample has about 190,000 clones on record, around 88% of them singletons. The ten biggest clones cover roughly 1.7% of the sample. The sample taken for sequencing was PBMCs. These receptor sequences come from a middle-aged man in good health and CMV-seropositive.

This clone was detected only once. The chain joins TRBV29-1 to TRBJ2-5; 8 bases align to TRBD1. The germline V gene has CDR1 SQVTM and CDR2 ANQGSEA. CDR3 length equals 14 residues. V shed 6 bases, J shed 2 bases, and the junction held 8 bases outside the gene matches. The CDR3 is CSVQGVGGQETQYF. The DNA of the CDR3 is TGCAGCGTACAGGGGGTTGGGGGGCAAGAGACCCAGTACTTC.

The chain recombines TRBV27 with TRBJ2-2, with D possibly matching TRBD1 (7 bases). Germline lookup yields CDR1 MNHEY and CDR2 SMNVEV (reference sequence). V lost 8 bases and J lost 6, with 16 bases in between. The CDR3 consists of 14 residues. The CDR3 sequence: CASRRGLGAGELFF. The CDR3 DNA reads TGTGCCAGCCGGAGGGGGCTCGGGGCCGGGGAGCTGTTTTTT.

The CDR3 is CSVESRVVYNEQFF. In DNA, the CDR3 is TGCAGCGTTGAAAGCAGGGTAGTCTACAATGAGCAGTTCTTC. V gene TRBV29-1 combines with J gene TRBJ2-1; maybe TRBD1 (5 bases). Trimming took 2 bases from V and 3 from J, leaving 11 bases between them. This CDR3 region has 14 residues. The germline CDR1 and CDR2 sequences are SQVTM and ANQGSEA.

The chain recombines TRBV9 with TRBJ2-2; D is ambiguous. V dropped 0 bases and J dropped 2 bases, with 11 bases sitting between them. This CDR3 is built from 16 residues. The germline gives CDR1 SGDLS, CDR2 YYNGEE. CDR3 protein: CASSVGSPQNTGELFF. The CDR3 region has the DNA TGTGCCAGCAGCGTAGGCAGTCCCCAAAACACCGGGGAGCTGTTTTTT.

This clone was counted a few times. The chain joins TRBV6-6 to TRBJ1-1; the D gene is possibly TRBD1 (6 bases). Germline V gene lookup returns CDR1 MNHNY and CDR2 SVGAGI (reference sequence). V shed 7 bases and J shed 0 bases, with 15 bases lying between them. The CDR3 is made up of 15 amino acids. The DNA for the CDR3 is TGTGCCAGCACCCACGGGACAACTATGAACACTGAAGCTTTCTTT. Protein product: CASTHGTTMNTEAFF.

In DNA form, the CDR3 reads TGTGCCGGAGCGGACAGGACCTCTGGGGCCAACGTCCTGACTTTC. Its translation is CAGADRTSGANVLTF. The chain combines TRBV19 with TRBJ2-6; 7 positions agree with TRBD1. With 11 bases clipped from V and 0 bases from J, the junction kept 7 bases outside the gene matches. Germline CDR1 and CDR2: LNHDA and SQIVND (reference sequence). The CDR3 is 15 amino acids.

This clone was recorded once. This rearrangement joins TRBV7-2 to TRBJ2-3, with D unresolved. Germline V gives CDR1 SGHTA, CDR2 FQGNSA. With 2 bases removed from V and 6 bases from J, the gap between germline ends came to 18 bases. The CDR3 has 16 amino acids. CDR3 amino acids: CASSLLTPDRSDTQYF. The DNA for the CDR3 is TGTGCCAGCAGCTTATTAACCCCTGATCGGAGCGATACGCAGTATTTT.

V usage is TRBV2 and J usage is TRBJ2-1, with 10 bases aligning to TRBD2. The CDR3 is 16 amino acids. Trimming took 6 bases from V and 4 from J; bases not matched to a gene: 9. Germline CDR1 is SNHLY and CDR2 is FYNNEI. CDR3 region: CASRPNSGRLYNEQFF. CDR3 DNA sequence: TGTGCCAGCAGACCAAATAGCGGGAGGTTGTACAATGAGCAGTTCTTC.

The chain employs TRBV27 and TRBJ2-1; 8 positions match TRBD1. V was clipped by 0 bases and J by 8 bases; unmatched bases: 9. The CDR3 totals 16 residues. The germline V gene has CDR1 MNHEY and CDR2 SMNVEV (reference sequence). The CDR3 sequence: CASSLSPQGAGDEQFF. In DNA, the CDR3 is TGTGCCAGCAGTTTATCTCCGCAGGGGGCCGGGGATGAGCAGTTCTTC.

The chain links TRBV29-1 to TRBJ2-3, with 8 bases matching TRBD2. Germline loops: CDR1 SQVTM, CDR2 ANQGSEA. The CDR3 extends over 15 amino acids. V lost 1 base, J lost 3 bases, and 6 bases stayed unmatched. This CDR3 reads CSVEGERELTDTQYF. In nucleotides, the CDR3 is TGCAGCGTTGAAGGGGAGCGGGAGTTGACAGATACGCAGTATTTT.

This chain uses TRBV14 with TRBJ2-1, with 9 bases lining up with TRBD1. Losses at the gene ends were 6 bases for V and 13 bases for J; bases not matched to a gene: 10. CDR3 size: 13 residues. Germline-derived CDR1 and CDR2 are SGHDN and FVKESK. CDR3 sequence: CASSLTGGSYQFF. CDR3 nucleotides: TGTGCCAGCAGTTTAACAGGGGGCTCGTACCAGTTCTTC.

This chain's CDR3 is CASSLSPRDYGYTF. The CDR3 coding sequence is TGTGCCAGCAGTTTATCCCCCCGAGACTATGGCTACACCTTC. V is TRBV28 and J is TRBJ1-2, with unresolved D. V dropped 1 base and J dropped 3 bases, with 9 bases sitting between them. This CDR3 has 14 residues. Germline-derived CDR1 and CDR2 are MDHEN and SYDVKM.

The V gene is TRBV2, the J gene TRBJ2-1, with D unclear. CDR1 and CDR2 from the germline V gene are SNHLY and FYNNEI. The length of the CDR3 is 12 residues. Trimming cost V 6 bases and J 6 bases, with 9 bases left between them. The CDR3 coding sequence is TGTGCCAGCAGGGTCTTCGGCAATGAGCAGTTCTTC. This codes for CASRVFGNEQFF.

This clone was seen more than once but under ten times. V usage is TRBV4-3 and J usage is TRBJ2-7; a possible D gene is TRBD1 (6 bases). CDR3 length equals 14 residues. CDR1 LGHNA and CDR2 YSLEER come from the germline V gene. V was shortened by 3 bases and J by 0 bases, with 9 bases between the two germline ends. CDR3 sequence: CASSQTTGSYEQYF. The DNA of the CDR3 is TGCGCCAGCAGCCAGACGACAGGCTCCTACGAGCAGTACTTC.

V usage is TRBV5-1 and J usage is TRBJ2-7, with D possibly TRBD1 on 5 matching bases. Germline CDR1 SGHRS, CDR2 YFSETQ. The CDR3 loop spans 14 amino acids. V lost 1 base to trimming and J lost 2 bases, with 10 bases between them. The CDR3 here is CASSLSPGTYEQYF. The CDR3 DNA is TGCGCCAGCAGCTTGAGCCCAGGGACCTACGAGCAGTACTTC. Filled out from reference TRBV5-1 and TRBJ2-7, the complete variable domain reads KAGVTQTPRYLIKTRGQQVTLSCSPISGHRSVSWYQQTPGQGLQFLFEYFSETQRNKGNFPGRFSGRQFSNSRSEMNVSTLELGDSALYLCASSLSPGTYEQYFGPGTRLTVT.

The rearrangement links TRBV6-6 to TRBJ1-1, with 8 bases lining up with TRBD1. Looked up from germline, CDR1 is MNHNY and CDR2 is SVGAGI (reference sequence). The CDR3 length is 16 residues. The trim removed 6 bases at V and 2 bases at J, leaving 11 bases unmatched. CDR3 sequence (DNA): TGTGCCAGCAGAGGAGGGACAGGATTGGGAAACACTGAAGCTTTCTTT. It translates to CASRGGTGLGNTEAFF.

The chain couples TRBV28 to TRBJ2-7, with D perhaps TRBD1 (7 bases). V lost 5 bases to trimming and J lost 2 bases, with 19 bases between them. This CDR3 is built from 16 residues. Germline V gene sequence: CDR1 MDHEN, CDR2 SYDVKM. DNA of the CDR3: TGTGCCAGCAGTCCGACCTCTTCAGGGGGGACCTACGAGCAGTACTTC. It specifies CASSPTSSGGTYEQYF.

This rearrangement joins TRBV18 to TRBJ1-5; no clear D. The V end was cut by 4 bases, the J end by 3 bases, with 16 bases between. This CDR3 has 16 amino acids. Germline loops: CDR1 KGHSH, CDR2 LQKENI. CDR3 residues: CASSLFGGVDNQPQHF. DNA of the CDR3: TGTGCCAGCTCACTTTTCGGAGGAGTCGACAATCAGCCCCAGCATTTT. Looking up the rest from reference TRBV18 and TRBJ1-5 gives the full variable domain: NAGVMQNPRHLVRRRGQEARLRCSPMKGHSHVYWYRQLPEEGLKFMVYLQKENIIDESGMPKERFSAEFPKEGPSILRIQQVVRGDSAAYFCASSLFGGVDNQPQHFGDGTRLSIL.

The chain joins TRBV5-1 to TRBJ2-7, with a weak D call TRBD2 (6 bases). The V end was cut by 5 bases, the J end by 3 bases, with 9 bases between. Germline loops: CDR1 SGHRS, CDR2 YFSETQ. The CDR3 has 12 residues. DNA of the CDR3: TGCGCCAGCAGACAGGAGGGCTACGAGCAGTACTTC. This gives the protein CASRQEGYEQYF.

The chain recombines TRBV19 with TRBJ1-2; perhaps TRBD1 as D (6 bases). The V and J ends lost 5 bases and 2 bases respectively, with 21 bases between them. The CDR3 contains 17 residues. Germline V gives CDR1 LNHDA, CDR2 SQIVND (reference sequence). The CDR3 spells CASSPPGADALNYGYTF. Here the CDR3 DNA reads TGTGCCAGTAGTCCCCCAGGGGCGGACGCTTTGAACTATGGCTACACCTTC. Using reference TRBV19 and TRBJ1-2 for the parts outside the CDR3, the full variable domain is DGGITQSPKYLFRKEGQNVTLSCEQNLNHDAMYWYRQDPGQGLRLIYYSQIVNDFQKGDIAEGYSVSREKKESFPLTVTSAQKNPTAFYLCASSPPGADALNYGYTFGSGTRLTVV.

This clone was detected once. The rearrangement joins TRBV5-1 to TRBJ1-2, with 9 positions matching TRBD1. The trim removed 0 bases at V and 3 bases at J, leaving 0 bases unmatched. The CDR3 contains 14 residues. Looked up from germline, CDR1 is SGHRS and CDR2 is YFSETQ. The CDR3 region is CASSLGTGDYGYTF. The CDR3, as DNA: TGCGCCAGCAGCTTGGGGACAGGGGACTATGGCTACACCTTC.

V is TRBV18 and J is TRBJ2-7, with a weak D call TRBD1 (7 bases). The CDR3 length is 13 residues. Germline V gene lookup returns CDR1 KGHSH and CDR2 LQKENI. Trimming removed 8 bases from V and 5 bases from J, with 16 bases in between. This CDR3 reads CASHSGGSHEQYF. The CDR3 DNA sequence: TGTGCCAGCCACTCAGGGGGGTCCCACGAGCAGTACTTC.

The chain's CDR3 is CSATLLDTQYF. DNA for the CDR3: TGCAGTGCTACTTTATTAGATACGCAGTATTTT. The J gene is TRBJ2-3, the V gene TRBV20-1; D gene ambiguous. The CDR3 contains 11 residues. From germline, CDR1 is DFQATT and CDR2 SNEGSKA (reference sequence). Trimming left V 4 bases short and J 5 bases short, with 7 bases between.

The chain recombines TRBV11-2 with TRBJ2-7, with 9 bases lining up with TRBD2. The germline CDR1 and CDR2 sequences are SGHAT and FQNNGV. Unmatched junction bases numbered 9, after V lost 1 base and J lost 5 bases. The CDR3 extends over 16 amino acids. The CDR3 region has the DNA TGTGCCAGCAGCTTAGGCCCCTTAGCGGGAGTCCACGAGCAGTACTTC. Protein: CASSLGPLAGVHEQYF.

CDR3 protein: CASSPGTSAGDTQYF. In DNA, the CDR3 is TGCGCCAGCAGCCCCGGGACTAGTGCCGGTGATACGCAGTATTTT. This sequence joins TRBV5-1 and TRBJ2-3; the match to TRBD2 covers 8 bases. The ends lost 4 bases at V and 6 bases at J; junction bases unmatched: 10. The length of the CDR3 is 15 residues. Germline CDR1 and CDR2: SGHRS and YFSETQ.